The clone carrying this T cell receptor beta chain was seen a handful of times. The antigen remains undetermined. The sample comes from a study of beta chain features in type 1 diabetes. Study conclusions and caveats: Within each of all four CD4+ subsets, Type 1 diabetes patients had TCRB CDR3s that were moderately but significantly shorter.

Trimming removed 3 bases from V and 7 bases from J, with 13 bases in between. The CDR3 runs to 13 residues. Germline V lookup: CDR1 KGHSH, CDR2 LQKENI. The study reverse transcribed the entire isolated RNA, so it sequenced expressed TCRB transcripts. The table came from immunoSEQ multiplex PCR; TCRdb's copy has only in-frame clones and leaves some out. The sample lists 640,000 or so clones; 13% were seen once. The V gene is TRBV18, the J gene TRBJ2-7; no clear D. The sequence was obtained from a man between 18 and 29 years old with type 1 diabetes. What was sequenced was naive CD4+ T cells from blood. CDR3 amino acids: CASSPGPEREQYF. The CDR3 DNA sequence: TGTGCCAGCTCACCTGGGCCCGAACGGGAGCAGTACTTC.